This T cell receptor beta chain was captured by sequencing in a study of T cell responses to AZD1222 COVID-19 vaccine. The table came from immunoSEQ multiplex PCR; TCRdb's copy has only in-frame clones and leaves some out. The sample consists of some 120,000 clones, 93% of them appearing once. This sample comprised peripheral blood, obtained on day 0 of AZD1222 vaccination. This clonotype was sampled from an adult in good health.

The CDR3 nucleotides read TGTGCCAGCAGCGCAACCGGGACTAGCGGGTACAATGAGCAGTTCTTC. This translates into CASSATGTSGYNEQFF. The genes are TRBV7-3 and TRBJ2-1; 12 bases map to TRBD2. V lost 5 bases to trimming and J lost 4 bases; unmatched junction nucleotides: 6. Per the germline V gene, CDR1 is SGHTA and CDR2 is FQGTGA. CDR3 length equals 16 residues.